The 31 T cell receptor beta chains below come from one sample, sequenced in a study of blood T cell repertoires in COVID-19. Profiling relied on immunoSEQ multiplex PCR, and the TCRdb table lists in-frame clones only, not all of them. The data hold 310,000 or so clones, with around nine tenths observed a single time. Sequencing was carried out using peripheral blood. These receptors all come from a man in his fifties or sixties with active or convalescent COVID-19.

The rearrangement links TRBV30 to TRBJ1-3, with 7 nucleotides matching TRBD1. Losses at the gene ends were 3 bases for V and 4 bases for J; bases not matched to a gene: 6. Per germline, CDR1 GTSNPN and CDR2 SVGIG (reference sequence). The CDR3 consists of 14 residues. In DNA form, the CDR3 reads TGTGCCTGGAGGCCCAGGGGGTCAGGAAACACCATATATTTT. This encodes CAWRPRGSGNTIYF.

The gene calls are TRBV9 and TRBJ2-3; maybe TRBD2 (5 bases). Germline CDR1 and CDR2: SGDLS and YYNGEE. The CDR3 covers 13 residues. Trimming removed 1 base from V and 14 bases from J, with 17 bases in between. The CDR3 nucleotides read TGTGCCAGCAGCGTAAGCGTCGGGAACTCTCCGTATTTT. The encoded protein is CASSVSVGNSPYF.

The chain employs TRBV6-5 and TRBJ1-5; D gene unclear. This CDR3 is built from 13 residues. The germline V and J ends were trimmed by 6 bases and 6 bases, with 12 bases remaining between them. Germline V gives CDR1 MNHEY, CDR2 SVGAGI. CDR3 residues: CASRAPAAQPQHF. CDR3 coding DNA: TGTGCCAGCAGAGCCCCGGCGGCTCAGCCCCAGCATTTT.

This chain joins TRBV5-1 and TRBJ2-4, with a possible D match to TRBD1 (5 bases). Germline V gene lookup returns CDR1 SGHRS and CDR2 YFSETQ. V was pared by 6 bases and J by 5 bases, with 15 bases between. The CDR3 totals 14 residues. This chain's CDR3 is CASTDVQGENIQYF. The DNA of the CDR3 is TGCGCCAGCACCGACGTCCAGGGCGAAAACATTCAGTACTTC.

The genes are TRBV3-1 (or the pseudogene TRBV3-2) and TRBJ2-1; 7 bases agree with TRBD2. Trimming took 5 bases from V and 4 from J; bases not matched to a gene: 5. The CDR3 is made up of 14 amino acids. Germline V gene data show CDR1 as LGHDT and CDR2 as YNNKEL (reference sequence). DNA for the CDR3: TGTGCCAGCAGCATCGGGGGGTGGTACAATGAGCAGTTCTTC. This translates into CASSIGGWYNEQFF.

The rearrangement uses TRBV30 and TRBJ1-5; TRBD1 is a possible D gene (6 bases). CDR3 size: 13 residues. The germline V gene has CDR1 GTSNPN and CDR2 SVGIG (reference sequence). With 1 base removed from V and 5 bases from J, the gap between germline ends came to 9 bases. The CDR3 is CAWSGRTDQPQHF. CDR3 DNA sequence: TGTGCCTGGAGTGGCCGGACAGATCAGCCCCAGCATTTT.

The chain is built from TRBV18 and TRBJ2-7; D gene ambiguous. The CDR3 has 16 amino acids. Trimming took 1 base from V and 4 from J, leaving 17 bases between them. Germline V gene data show CDR1 as KGHSH and CDR2 as LQKENI. The CDR3 spells CASSPRSDTSNYEQYF. Here the CDR3 DNA reads TGTGCCAGCTCACCACGTTCAGACACCTCAAATTACGAGCAGTACTTC.

The chain recombines TRBV28 with TRBJ1-6; unclear D gene. The CDR3 totals 15 residues. The V gene's germline CDR1 is MDHEN and CDR2 SYDVKM. Trimming pared 5 bases from V and 7 bases from J, leaving 15 bases between. The CDR3 loop is CASSRRGGGNSPLHF. CDR3 bases: TGTGCCAGCAGTCGCCGTGGAGGAGGGAATTCACCCCTCCACTTT.

The V call is TRBV5-1, the J call TRBJ1-4; 8 bases fit TRBD1. The germline CDR1 and CDR2 sequences are SGHRS and YFSETQ. This CDR3 has 15 amino acids. V was clipped by 4 bases and J by 8 bases; unmatched bases: 10. The CDR3, as DNA: TGCGCCAGCAGCCCGGGACAGGTCGAGGACGAAAAACTGTTTTTT. It codes for CASSPGQVEDEKLFF.

The CDR3 DNA reads as TGTGCCACCAAGCCCCCGCGACAGGGAACTAATGAAAAACTGTTTTTT. Its protein is CATKPPRQGTNEKLFF. The genes are TRBV28 and TRBJ1-4, with 7 bases fitting TRBD1. Per the germline V gene, CDR1 is MDHEN and CDR2 is SYDVKM. With 10 bases clipped from V and 1 base from J, the junction kept 12 bases outside the gene matches. This CDR3 region has 16 residues.

The CDR3 is CASSLLTGNTEAFF. DNA for the CDR3: TGTGCCAGCAGTCTCTTGACGGGAAACACTGAAGCTTTCTTT. The chain couples TRBV6-2 or TRBV6-3 to TRBJ1-1, with D uncertain. The CDR3 extends over 14 amino acids. Germline values: CDR1 MNHEY, CDR2 SVGEGT. V lost 5 bases to trimming and J lost 2 bases, with 12 bases between them.

The chain joins TRBV28 to TRBJ1-2, with D tentatively TRBD1 (6 bases). CDR3 length equals 14 residues. Deletions cut 2 bases from V and 8 bases from J, with 15 bases between. The V gene's germline CDR1 is MDHEN and CDR2 SYDVKM. CDR3 nucleotide sequence: TGTGCCAGCAGTTTAAGTAGACAGGTTTACGGCTACACCTTC. Its protein is CASSLSRQVYGYTF.

This chain connects TRBV27 to TRBJ1-2, with a tentative D call TRBD1 (5 bases). The CDR3 contains 14 residues. The germline gives CDR1 MNHEY, CDR2 SMNVEV (reference sequence). The V and J ends lost 8 bases and 3 bases respectively, with 16 bases between them. CDR3 sequence (DNA): TGTGCCAGCGCACCAGGGCTTCTCGACTATGGCTACACCTTC. It yields the protein CASAPGLLDYGYTF.

The chain is built from TRBV27 and TRBJ2-7, with 10 positions matching TRBD2. V shed 3 bases and J 2 bases; nucleotides not matched to a gene: 4. Germline CDR1 MNHEY, CDR2 SMNVEV (reference sequence). The CDR3 is 15 residues long. The CDR3, as DNA: TGTGCCAGCAGTTTGGGACTAGCGTCGACCTACGAGCAGTACTTC. Translated, it gives CASSLGLASTYEQYF.

J is TRBJ2-3 and V is TRBV5-4; 7 bases line up with TRBD2. V trimming: 0 bases; J trimming: 3 bases; junction bases outside the gene matches: 4. The germline CDR1 and CDR2 sequences are SGHNT and YYREEE (reference sequence). There are 15 residues in the CDR3. DNA of the CDR3: TGTGCCAGCAGCTTGGCAGGGAGGGTGACAGATACGCAGTATTTT. Its protein product is CASSLAGRVTDTQYF.

The chain employs TRBV7-3 and TRBJ2-5; D perhaps matches TRBD1 (6 bases). CDR3 length equals 14 residues. Per germline, CDR1 SGHTA and CDR2 FQGTGA. Trimming stripped 1 base from V and 2 bases from J, with 8 bases between. As DNA, the CDR3 is TGTGCCAGCAGCTTAATAGGGGGACAAGAGACCCAGTACTTC. Translated: CASSLIGGQETQYF. The full variable domain, with the rest looked up from reference TRBV7-3 and TRBJ2-5, is GAGVSQTPSNKVTEKGKYVELRCDPISGHTALYWYRQSLGQGPEFLIYFQGTGAADDSGLPNDRFFAVRPEGSVSTLKIQRTERGDSAVYLCASSLIGGQETQYFGPGTRLLVL.

The chain recombines TRBV5-4 with TRBJ2-7, with no clear D. The CDR3 runs 14 residues. V lost 1 base to trimming and J lost 3 bases, with 11 bases between them. Germline values: CDR1 SGHNT, CDR2 YYREEE (reference sequence). This chain's CDR3 is CASSLLGPSYEQYF. In nucleotides, the CDR3 is TGTGCCAGCAGCTTGTTGGGCCCCAGCTACGAGCAGTACTTC.

Notes on this clone: This sample also contains other DNA sequences that code for the same CDR3. V and J are TRBV5-4 and TRBJ2-7; 13 nucleotides match TRBD2. The CDR3 sequence is 15 residues long. V lost 4 bases to trimming and J lost 2 bases; unmatched junction nucleotides: 3. The germline CDR1 and CDR2 sequences are SGHNT and YYREEE (reference sequence). CDR3 coding DNA: TGTGCCAGCAGCGTAGGGACTAGCGGGACCTACGAGCAGTACTTC. Its translation: CASSVGTSGTYEQYF.

This clone was picked up a small number of times. The rearrangement joins TRBV11-2 to TRBJ1-5; no reliable D call. The CDR3 has 13 amino acids. The V end lost 1 base, the J end lost 4 bases, and 5 bases lay between the germline ends. Germline V gene sequence: CDR1 SGHAT, CDR2 FQNNGV. CDR3 bases: TGTGCCAGCAGCTTAGCCCCGAATCAGCCCCAGCATTTT. It codes for CASSLAPNQPQHF.

The chain is built from TRBV6-6 and TRBJ1-6, with a weak D call TRBD1 (5 bases). CDR1 and CDR2 (germline): MNHNY, SVGAGI (reference sequence). The CDR3 loop spans 16 amino acids. V was clipped by 4 bases and J by 4 bases, with 14 bases between them. The DNA for the CDR3 is TGTGCCAGCAGTTCACGGGGGGAAAGTTATAATTCACCCCTCCACTTT. Translated: CASSSRGESYNSPLHF.

This chain links TRBV28 with TRBJ1-1; TRBD1 might be the D (6 bases). Trimming removed 4 bases from V and 5 bases from J, with 17 bases in between. This CDR3 comprises 15 residues. Germline lookup yields CDR1 MDHEN and CDR2 SYDVKM. CDR3 sequence reads: CASSSTGSVFTEAFF. CDR3 DNA: TGTGCCAGCAGTTCTACAGGGTCTGTATTTACTGAAGCTTTCTTT.

J is TRBJ2-5 and V is TRBV6-1; D gene uncertain. This CDR3 has 13 amino acids. V lost 1 base and J 1 base, leaving 4 bases between the germline ends. CDR1 MNHNS and CDR2 SASEGT come from the germline V gene. This CDR3 reads CASSEVSQETQYF. CDR3 nucleotides: TGTGCCAGCAGTGAAGTCAGCCAAGAGACCCAGTACTTC.

The V gene is TRBV2, the J gene TRBJ2-1, with a tentative D call TRBD2 (5 bases). The CDR3 contains 19 residues. From germline, CDR1 is SNHLY and CDR2 FYNNEI. The V gene lost 0 bases and the J gene lost 2 bases, with 20 bases spanning the gap. The CDR3 region has the DNA TGTGCCAGCAGTGAAGCGCGAATTGGACTGGGTTCCGCCTACAATGAGCAGTTCTTC. Residues: CASSEARIGLGSAYNEQFF.

The chain joins TRBV7-9 to TRBJ1-2; 7 bases agree with TRBD1. V gave up 3 bases and J gave up 7 bases; unmatched junction bases: 5. This CDR3 has 13 residues. Germline CDR1 SEHNR, CDR2 FQNEAQ (reference sequence). CDR3 in DNA: TGTGCCAGCAGCTTCGACAGGGCTGGTGGCTACACCTTC. Protein product: CASSFDRAGGYTF. Combining the CDR3 with reference TRBV7-9 and TRBJ1-2 gives the whole variable domain DTGVSQNPRHKITKRGQNVTFRCDPISEHNRLYWYRQTLGQGPEFLTYFQNEAQLEKSRLLSDRFSAERPKGSFSTLEIQRTEQGDSAMYLCASSFDRAGGYTFGSGTRLTVV.

This chain's CDR3 is CASSLSGTIETQYF. The DNA of the CDR3 is TGTGCCAGCAGCTTATCCGGGACTATAGAGACCCAGTACTTC. The gene calls are TRBV7-9 and TRBJ2-5, with 7 bases fitting TRBD2. The ends lost 2 bases at V and 4 bases at J; junction bases unmatched: 4. The CDR3 covers 14 residues. Looked up from germline, CDR1 is SEHNR and CDR2 is FQNEAQ (reference sequence).

The DNA for the CDR3 is TGTGCCAGCAGCCAAGGAAGGGACAGTAACACCGGGGAGCTGTTTTTT. Amino acid sequence: CASSQGRDSNTGELFF. The rearrangement links TRBV4-2 to TRBJ2-2, with 7 bases fitting TRBD1. V gave up 1 base and J gave up 2 bases; unmatched junction bases: 4. The CDR3 is 16 residues long. Germline assignment: CDR1 LGHNA and CDR2 YNFKEQ.

The chain employs TRBV10-3 and TRBJ2-1, with 8 bases fitting TRBD1. The CDR3 has 13 amino acids. V lost 7 bases, J lost 9 bases, and 8 bases stayed unmatched. CDR1 ENHRY and CDR2 SYGVKD come from the germline V gene. Here the CDR3 DNA reads TGTGCCATCAACCCGGACAGGGCCGCTGAGCAGTTCTTC. Protein product: CAINPDRAAEQFF.

This rearrangement joins TRBV18 to TRBJ1-6, with D possibly TRBD1 on 6 matching bases. Trimming took 3 bases from V and 5 from J, leaving 14 bases between them. The V gene's germline CDR1 is KGHSH and CDR2 LQKENI. There are 16 residues in the CDR3. The CDR3, as DNA: TGTGCCAGCTCACCCGGGACACCGAGTAATAATTCACCCCTCCACTTT. Protein sequence: CASSPGTPSNNSPLHF.

The chain uses TRBV19 and TRBJ1-6; a weak D match, TRBD1 (6 bases). The V end lost 6 bases, the J end lost 10 bases, and 13 bases lay between the germline ends. The CDR3 sequence is 13 residues long. Germline assignment: CDR1 LNHDA and CDR2 SQIVND (reference sequence). This CDR3 reads CASRGAAKSPLHF. DNA of the CDR3: TGTGCCAGTAGGGGGGCAGCAAAGTCACCCCTCCACTTT.

The genes are TRBV6-6 and TRBJ2-3; 7 nucleotides line up with TRBD1. This CDR3 is built from 15 residues. Germline values: CDR1 MNHNY, CDR2 SVGAGI (reference sequence). The junction had 2 bases not matched to a gene; V was cut back by 1 base and J by 1 base. CDR3 residues: CASSYYQGGTDTQYF. Here the CDR3 DNA reads TGTGCCAGCAGTTACTATCAGGGGGGCACAGATACGCAGTATTTT.

The gene calls are TRBV7-2 and TRBJ2-1; the match to TRBD2 covers 12 bases. This CDR3 region has 17 residues. V lost 3 bases, J lost 7 bases, and 10 bases stayed unmatched. Germline CDR1 is SGHTA and CDR2 is FQGNSA. The CDR3 region is CASSLGRTSGIGNEQFF. As DNA, the CDR3 is TGTGCCAGCAGCTTGGGTCGGACTAGCGGGATCGGGAATGAGCAGTTCTTC. The full variable domain, in which reference TRBV7-2 and TRBJ2-1 provide the parts outside the CDR3, is GAGVSQSPSNKVTEKGKDVELRCDPISGHTALYWYRQSLGQGLEFLIYFQGNSAPDKSGLPSDRFSAERTGGSVSTLTIQRTQQEDSAVYLCASSLGRTSGIGNEQFFGPGTRLTVL.